The 22 T cell receptor beta chains listed next were all sequenced from one sample in a study of CD8 T cells in Susac syndrome (dated by TCRdb to the late 2010s). The library was obtained by the immunoSEQ multiplex PCR assay. RNA was extracted using the RNeasy kit, and roughly 0.45 to 1 microgram was reverse transcribed with random hexamers. The raw public reads went through TCRdb reprocessing: fastp at Q25, MiXCR clone calling, in-frame beta chains kept. Rows matching on CDR3 protein sequence are summarized as one entry with the most common DNA and genes. A total of roughly 250,000 distinct CDR3 sequences appear in this sample, 90% to 97% of them only once. The top ten hold 0.1% of the sample. Sequenced material: CD4+ T cells from PBMCs. Receptor source: a human donor with Susac syndrome.

This clonotype came up once. The rearrangement uses TRBV30 and TRBJ1-2, with TRBD1 as a possible D gene (6 bases). This CDR3 region has 14 residues. Germline loops: CDR1 GTSNPN, CDR2 SVGIG (reference sequence). The ends were cut back, 1 base at V and 2 bases at J, with 11 bases in the middle. The CDR3 nucleotides are TGTGCCTGGAGTGGTGGAGGGGGAAACTATGGCTACACCTTC. Amino acid sequence: CAWSGGGGNYGYTF.

The V call is TRBV28, the J call TRBJ1-1, with D perhaps TRBD1 (5 bases). Trimming stripped 6 bases from V and 3 bases from J, with 14 bases between. CDR3 length: 14 amino acids. CDR1 is MDHEN and CDR2 is SYDVKM in the germline V gene. The CDR3, as DNA: TGTGCCAGCAGCCCAGGGTCGGCGGACACTGAAGCTTTCTTT. This gives the protein CASSPGSADTEAFF.

The chain combines TRBV29-1 with TRBJ1-2; TRBD1 agrees at 8 bases. Germline CDR1 SQVTM, CDR2 ANQGSEA. The CDR3 runs to 14 residues. The trim removed 3 bases at V and 4 bases at J, leaving 7 bases unmatched. Written as DNA, the CDR3 is TGCAGCGTTGATCTCACCGGGACAGGCTATGGCTACACCTTC. As protein: CSVDLTGTGYGYTF.

The chain employs TRBV2 and TRBJ2-2; unclear D gene. Germline V CDR1 and CDR2: SNHLY, FYNNEI. V lost 1 base to trimming and J lost 0 bases, with 3 bases between them. The length of the CDR3 is 14 residues. The DNA for the CDR3 is TGTGCCAGCAGTGAAGGGGCGAACACCGGGGAGCTGTTTTTT. The encoded protein is CASSEGANTGELFF. Combining the CDR3 with reference TRBV2 and TRBJ2-2 gives the whole variable domain EPEVTQTPSHQVTQMGQEVILRCVPISNHLYFYWYRQILGQKVEFLVSFYNNEISEKSEIFDDQFSVERPDGSNFTLKIRSTKLEDSAMYFCASSEGANTGELFFGEGSRLTVL.

CDR3 loop: CASSERSGTARYGYTF. CDR3 nucleotide sequence: TGTGCCAGCAGTGAAAGATCAGGGACAGCCAGATATGGCTACACCTTC. The chain couples TRBV6-1 to TRBJ1-2; 7 bases are shared with TRBD1. Germline CDR1 is MNHNS and CDR2 is SASEGT. The CDR3 sequence is 16 residues long. With V trimmed by 2 bases and J by 5 bases, 11 bases remained unmatched.

The J gene is TRBJ2-7, the V gene TRBV20-1; 7 bases map to TRBD1. The CDR3 consists of 13 residues. Germline V lookup: CDR1 DFQATT, CDR2 SNEGSKA (reference sequence). The CDR3 is CSTARTGSYEQYF. CDR3 in DNA: TGCAGCACCGCCAGGACAGGTTCCTACGAGCAGTACTTC.

The chain uses TRBV5-4 and TRBJ2-1; D possibly corresponds to TRBD2 (5 bases). Trimming cost V 5 bases and J 8 bases, with 11 bases left between them. This CDR3 has 12 amino acids. In germline, CDR1 is SGHNT, CDR2 YYREEE (reference sequence). This CDR3 is CASSLALDEQFF. The CDR3 DNA follows: TGTGCCAGCAGTTTAGCGTTGGATGAGCAGTTCTTC.

The rearrangement links TRBV4-1 to TRBJ2-2; 9 nucleotides match TRBD1. This CDR3 is 18 amino acids long. Germline V gene lookup returns CDR1 MGHRA and CDR2 YSYEKL. V gave up 2 bases and J gave up 3 bases; unmatched junction bases: 10. The CDR3 is CASSQTSGTGPYTGELFF. The CDR3 nucleotides read TGCGCCAGCAGCCAAACCTCCGGGACAGGGCCATACACCGGGGAGCTGTTTTTT.

This clonotype was detected once. Here the CDR3 DNA reads TGTGCCTGGACGACGCCGACGATTCTTAGGGGTGAAAAACTGTTTTTT. Translation: CAWTTPTILRGEKLFF. The chain recombines TRBV30 with TRBJ1-4, with TRBD1 as a possible D gene (5 bases). V was clipped by 4 bases and J by 7 bases, with 22 bases between them. Germline V gene data show CDR1 as GTSNPN and CDR2 as SVGIG (reference sequence). The CDR3 has 16 amino acids.

Regarding this clonotype: Sequence at one end of the junction differs from germline and may be a read error. The chain uses TRBV13 and TRBJ2-5; D perhaps matches TRBD1 (6 bases). The CDR3 runs to 12 residues. Germline V CDR1 and CDR2: PRHDT, FYEKMQ (reference sequence). The CDR3 nucleotides are TGTGCCAGCAGCGATGGACAGCTGGCCCCGGACTTC. Translation: CASSDGQLAPDF. Full variable domain (outside the CDR3, taken from reference TRBV13 and TRBJ2-5): AAGVIQSPRHLIKEKRETATLKCYPIPRHDTVYWYQQGPGQDPQFLISFYEKMQSDKGSIPDRFSAQQFSDYHSELNMSSLELGDSALYFCASSDGQLAPDFGPGTRLLVL.

J is TRBJ2-7 and V is TRBV9; 8 bases agree with TRBD2. This CDR3 has 15 residues. With 0 bases clipped from V and 7 bases from J, the junction kept 9 bases outside the gene matches. CDR1 is SGDLS and CDR2 is YYNGEE in the germline V gene. The CDR3 bases are TGTGCCAGCAGCGTAGGTGCGGGAGGCCATTTTGAGCAGTACTTC. This translates into CASSVGAGGHFEQYF. Using reference TRBV9 and TRBJ2-7 for the parts outside the CDR3, the full variable domain is DSGVTQTPKHLITATGQRVTLRCSPRSGDLSVYWYQQSLDQGLQFLIQYYNGEERAKGNILERFSAQQFPDLHSELNLSSLELGDSALYFCASSVGAGGHFEQYFGPGTRLTVT.

In DNA, the CDR3 is TGTGCCAGCCAAGGACTAGCGGAGCAAGAGACCCAGTACTTC. Protein sequence: CASQGLAEQETQYF. The rearrangement links TRBV11-3 to TRBJ2-5, with 10 bases that match TRBD2. This CDR3 spans 14 amino acids. V lost 8 bases to trimming and J lost 2 bases; unmatched junction nucleotides: 5. CDR1 and CDR2 (germline): SGHNT, YENEEA.

CDR3 residues: CASSLSGNPLYEQYF. CDR3 sequence (DNA): TGTGCCAGCAGTCTCTCAGGAAACCCTCTCTACGAGCAGTACTTC. The rearrangement uses TRBV3-1 and TRBJ2-7; unclear D gene. The CDR3 spans 15 residues. V was shortened by 6 bases and J by 3 bases, with 18 bases between the two germline ends. Per germline, CDR1 LGHDT and CDR2 YNNKEL (reference sequence).

The chain joins TRBV29-1 to TRBJ1-1; D is possibly TRBD1 (6 bases). The CDR3 loop spans 14 amino acids. V lost 7 bases, J lost 4 bases, and 19 bases lay in between. Germline V gives CDR1 SQVTM, CDR2 ANQGSEA. CDR3 bases: TGCAGCGGCTTACTTTGGGGGGCCGGCACTGAAGCTTTCTTT. Its translation is CSGLLWGAGTEAFF.

The chain couples TRBV27 to TRBJ1-2; D ambiguous. The CDR3 covers 14 residues. The V gene's germline CDR1 is MNHEY and CDR2 SMNVEV (reference sequence). V lost 2 bases to trimming and J lost 5 bases, with 12 bases between them. The CDR3 here is CASSLSGDLYGYTF. The CDR3, as DNA: TGTGCCAGCAGTTTAAGCGGCGACTTGTATGGCTACACCTTC.

This chain links TRBV12-3 or TRBV12-4 with TRBJ1-1; 8 bases agree with TRBD1. This CDR3 is built from 15 residues. The V gene end was trimmed by 6 bases and the J gene end by 1 base; junction bases not matched to a gene: 7. The CDR3 spells CASSRPGTGNTEAFF. In DNA form, the CDR3 reads TGTGCCAGCAGCCGCCCCGGGACAGGGAACACTGAAGCTTTCTTT.

Notes on this clonotype: One end of the junction is discordant with germline, which a read error may explain. The chain combines TRBV7-7 with TRBJ2-1; possibly TRBD1 for D (6 bases). CDR1 and CDR2 from the germline V gene are SSHAT and FNYEAQ (reference sequence). The CDR3 is 15 amino acids. As DNA, the CDR3 is TGTGCTAGCAGCCTCGGGACATCGAGGGGCAATGAGCAGTTCTTC. This translates into CASSLGTSRGNEQFF.

This clonotype appeared once. The chain carries TRBV5-4 and TRBJ2-5, with 14 bases fitting TRBD2. This CDR3 is 17 amino acids long. The trim removed 5 bases at V and 4 bases at J, leaving 10 bases unmatched. In germline, CDR1 is SGHNT, CDR2 YYREEE (reference sequence). CDR3: CASRKKEGLAGAETQYF. CDR3 in DNA: TGTGCCAGCAGGAAGAAGGAGGGACTAGCGGGAGCAGAGACCCAGTACTTC.

This clonotype was picked up one time. The rearrangement joins TRBV20-1 to TRBJ1-5; D is unresolved. The germline V and J ends were trimmed by 5 bases and 4 bases, with 18 bases remaining between them. Germline V gives CDR1 DFQATT, CDR2 SNEGSKA (reference sequence). The CDR3 length is 15 residues. CDR3 coding DNA: TGCAGTGCTCGCCCCCGGGGTTCTGGGAATCAGCCCCAGCATTTT. Translating gives CSARPRGSGNQPQHF.

V and J are TRBV25-1 and TRBJ1-4; 8 bases are shared with TRBD1. Trimming removed 4 bases from V and 5 bases from J; junction bases left unmatched: 3. This CDR3 region has 14 residues. Germline values: CDR1 MGHDK, CDR2 SYGVNS. In DNA, the CDR3 is TGTGCCAGCAGTGTGAGGGACAGGAATGAAAAACTGTTTTTT. As protein: CASSVRDRNEKLFF.

This clonotype was counted a single time. This chain links TRBV4-2 with TRBJ1-5; 7 bases fit TRBD1. Per the germline V gene, CDR1 is LGHNA and CDR2 is YNFKEQ. V was pared by 4 bases and J by 2 bases, with 5 bases of the junction left unmatched. CDR3 length: 15 amino acids. CDR3 sequence reads: CASSPRQGGNQPQHF. The DNA for the CDR3 is TGTGCCAGCAGCCCTCGACAGGGCGGCAATCAGCCCCAGCATTTT.

The DNA for the CDR3 is TGCGCCAGCAGCCAGGCAGACAGGTCCCACAATCAGCCCCAGCATTTT. Encoded protein: CASSQADRSHNQPQHF. The V call is TRBV4-1, the J call TRBJ1-5; TRBD1 might be the D (6 bases). Germline assignment: CDR1 MGHRA and CDR2 YSYEKL. V lost 3 bases and J 3 bases, leaving 15 bases between the germline ends. CDR3 size: 16 residues.